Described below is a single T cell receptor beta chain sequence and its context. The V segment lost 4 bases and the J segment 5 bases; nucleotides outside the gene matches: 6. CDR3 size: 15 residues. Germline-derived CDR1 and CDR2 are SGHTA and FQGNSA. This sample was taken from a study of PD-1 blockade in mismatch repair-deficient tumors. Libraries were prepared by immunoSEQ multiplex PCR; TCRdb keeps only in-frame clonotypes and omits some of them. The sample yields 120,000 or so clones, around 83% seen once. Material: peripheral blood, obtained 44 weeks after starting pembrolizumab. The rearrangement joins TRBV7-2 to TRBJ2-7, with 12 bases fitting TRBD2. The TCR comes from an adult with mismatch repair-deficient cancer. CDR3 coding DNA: TGTGCCAGCAGCTCTAGCGGGAGGGCCTTCAACGAGCAGTACTTC. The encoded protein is CASSSSGRAFNEQYF.